The 30 T cell receptor beta chains presented below share a single source sample, sequenced in a study of lymphopenia after photon versus proton radiotherapy. Repertoires were generated with immunoSEQ multiplex PCR, while TCRdb's copy carries only in-frame clones and drops some. The profile shows tens of thousands of clones, about 86% of them singletons. Source: peripheral blood, taken from a patient treated with photon-based radiotherapy. Receptors were obtained from a man between 35 and 55 years old with gastric cancer.

The J gene is TRBJ2-2, the V gene TRBV4-1; D unclear. V shed 1 base and J shed 5 bases, with 11 bases lying between them. The CDR3 contains 15 residues. CDR1 and CDR2 from the germline V gene are MGHRA and YSYEKL. The CDR3 region has the DNA TGCGCCAGCAGCCAAGGGTTCACCGCTACCGGGGAGCTGTTTTTT. It specifies CASSQGFTATGELFF.

The chain recombines TRBV28 with TRBJ2-5; D ambiguous. Germline CDR1 MDHEN, CDR2 SYDVKM. The CDR3 length is 11 residues. V gave up 5 bases and J gave up 13 bases, with 14 bases separating them. CDR3 DNA: TGTGCCAGCAGTGATCGCCTAGATCTGTACTTC. Protein product: CASSDRLDLYF.

CDR3 nucleotides: TGTGCCAGCTCGTCCGGACGTAACGGCGAGCAGTACTTC. This sequence encodes CASSSGRNGEQYF. J is TRBJ2-7 and V is TRBV18; unclear D gene. The CDR3 totals 13 residues. Trimming left V 6 bases short and J 6 bases short, with 15 bases between. CDR1 is KGHSH, CDR2 LQKENI, per germline.

The chain uses TRBV7-2 and TRBJ2-3, with D tentatively TRBD2 (6 bases). This CDR3 is built from 14 residues. Germline V CDR1 and CDR2: SGHTA, FQGNSA. V was pared by 4 bases and J by 5 bases, with 13 bases between. In DNA form, the CDR3 reads TGTGCCAGCAGCTCTGGGATCGGGGGAGATACGCAGTATTTT. It translates to CASSSGIGGDTQYF.

This chain connects TRBV4-1 to TRBJ2-3; D call uncertain. V lost 1 base and J lost 5, with 7 bases in between. From germline, CDR1 is MGHRA and CDR2 YSYEKL. This CDR3 comprises 13 residues. CDR3 sequence: CASSQVAGDTQYF. For the CDR3, the DNA is TGCGCCAGCAGCCAAGTGGCAGGAGATACGCAGTATTTT.

The chain couples TRBV5-6 to TRBJ2-2, with D perhaps TRBD2 (5 bases). CDR3 size: 16 residues. From germline, CDR1 is SGHDT and CDR2 YYEEEE. Deletions cut 5 bases from V and 6 bases from J, with 20 bases between. CDR3 nucleotide sequence: TGTGCCAGCAGTCCGACCGGGCCCCTGAGGGCCGGGGAGCTGTTTTTT. Residues: CASSPTGPLRAGELFF.

This clone was observed a few times. The chain recombines TRBV11-1 with TRBJ1-6; 7 bases match TRBD1. The CDR3 spans 15 residues. V dropped 1 base and J dropped 7; count of bases not matched to a gene: 4. Germline loops: CDR1 SGHAT, CDR2 FQDESV (reference sequence). Here the CDR3 DNA reads TGTGCCAGCAGCTTAGACAGGGGAAAGAATTCACCCCTCCACTTT. It specifies CASSLDRGKNSPLHF.

The V call is TRBV7-2, the J call TRBJ2-3; TRBD2 matches 8 bases. Germline loops: CDR1 SGHTA, CDR2 FQGNSA. This CDR3 comprises 16 residues. The V and J ends lost 5 bases and 1 base, in that order; junction bases with no gene match: 8. The CDR3 sequence: CASSERGLPGTDTQYF. Written as DNA, the CDR3 is TGTGCCAGCAGCGAGCGGGGGCTCCCGGGCACAGATACGCAGTATTTT.

The rearrangement uses TRBV7-9 and TRBJ2-3, with D possibly matching TRBD2 (5 bases). Germline V gives CDR1 SEHNR, CDR2 FQNEAQ (reference sequence). Trimming took off 8 bases at V and 6 bases at J, with 12 bases between the two ends. This CDR3 has 12 residues. In DNA form, the CDR3 reads TGTGCCAGCGCGAGGGCTGTGGATACGCAGTATTTT. Its translation is CASARAVDTQYF.

The CDR3 loop reads CASRGGNTIYF. The CDR3 nucleotides are TGTGCCAGCAGGGGAGGAAACACCATATATTTT. J is TRBJ1-3 and V is TRBV5-4, with D unresolved. The CDR3 spans 11 residues. Germline CDR1 reads SGHNT; CDR2 reads YYREEE (reference sequence). The V end lost 5 bases, the J end lost 4 bases, and 4 bases lay between the germline ends.

This clone was observed a single time. V gene TRBV4-1 combines with J gene TRBJ2-7; TRBD2 aligns across 10 bases. Germline V lookup: CDR1 MGHRA, CDR2 YSYEKL. CDR3 length: 16 amino acids. J lost 6 bases, V lost 0 bases, and 8 bases had no gene match. CDR3 sequence reads: CASSQEKRGGRIEQYF. The CDR3 region has the DNA TGCGCCAGCAGCCAAGAGAAGCGGGGGGGCCGGATCGAGCAGTACTTC.

The V call is TRBV20-1, the J call TRBJ1-1; TRBD1 matches 9 bases. The CDR3 spans 11 residues. Germline CDR1 DFQATT, CDR2 SNEGSKA (reference sequence). DNA of the CDR3: TGCAGCGCGGGACAGGGCGGCGAAGCTTTCTTT. This sequence encodes CSAGQGGEAFF.

The chain's CDR3 is CASSYRVAYRRDTIYF. The CDR3 nucleotides are TGTGCCAGCAGCTACAGGGTGGCGTACCGGCGGGACACCATATATTTT. This sequence joins TRBV5-6 and TRBJ1-3; possibly TRBD1 for D (6 bases). The CDR3 covers 16 residues. Germline CDR1 SGHDT, CDR2 YYEEEE. The V end was cut by 3 bases, the J end by 8 bases, with 21 bases between.

V usage is TRBV10-3 and J usage is TRBJ1-1; 7 bases match TRBD1. V dropped 10 bases and J dropped 7; count of bases not matched to a gene: 9. CDR1 ENHRY and CDR2 SYGVKD come from the germline V gene. CDR3 length: 12 amino acids. CDR3 sequence reads: CATPDRDDEAFF. DNA of the CDR3: TGTGCCACCCCTGACAGGGATGATGAAGCTTTCTTT.

J is TRBJ2-5 and V is TRBV5-4; 9 bases are a match to TRBD2. V lost 4 bases, J lost 1 base, and 11 bases stayed unmatched. The CDR3 has 17 residues. From germline, CDR1 is SGHNT and CDR2 YYREEE (reference sequence). CDR3 DNA: TGTGCCAGCAGCCACATCTTAGCGGGGGCCGCCCAAGAGACCCAGTACTTC. It is translated as CASSHILAGAAQETQYF. Based on the CDR3 plus reference TRBV5-4 and TRBJ2-5, the full variable domain is ETGVTQSPTHLIKTRGQQVTLRCSSQSGHNTVSWYQQALGQGPQFIFQYYREEENGRGNFPPRFSGLQFPNYSSELNVNALELDDSALYLCASSHILAGAAQETQYFGPGTRLLVL.

The chain combines TRBV27 with TRBJ2-3; a weak D match, TRBD2 (5 bases). V gave up 5 bases and J gave up 2 bases, with 11 bases separating them. There are 14 residues in the CDR3. Germline CDR1 and CDR2: MNHEY and SMNVEV (reference sequence). The CDR3 loop is CASSPRGLTDTQYF. The DNA of the CDR3 is TGTGCCAGCAGTCCCCGGGGTCTCACAGATACGCAGTATTTT.

The chain has TRBV5-4 and TRBJ2-5; the D gene could be TRBD1 or TRBD2 (5 bases each). This CDR3 contains 14 residues. Trimming left V 4 bases short and J 0 bases short, with 10 bases between. Per germline, CDR1 SGHNT and CDR2 YYREEE (reference sequence). CDR3 loop: CASSRDVNQETQYF. Here the CDR3 DNA reads TGTGCCAGCAGCCGGGACGTAAACCAAGAGACCCAGTACTTC. The whole variable domain, remainder taken from reference TRBV5-4 and TRBJ2-5, is ETGVTQSPTHLIKTRGQQVTLRCSSQSGHNTVSWYQQALGQGPQFIFQYYREEENGRGNFPPRFSGLQFPNYSSELNVNALELDDSALYLCASSRDVNQETQYFGPGTRLLVL.

V and J are TRBV29-1 and TRBJ1-1; D possibly corresponds to TRBD1 (6 bases). Per the germline V gene, CDR1 is SQVTM and CDR2 is ANQGSEA. This CDR3 is 13 amino acids long. V was cut by 7 bases and J by 1 base, with 13 bases left in between. This CDR3 is CSGGRGPNTEAFF. The CDR3 DNA is TGCAGCGGGGGGCGGGGACCGAACACTGAAGCTTTCTTT.

This chain connects TRBV11-3 to TRBJ2-5, with TRBD2 matching over 9 bases. Per germline, CDR1 SGHNT and CDR2 YENEEA. CDR3 size: 17 residues. V gave up 2 bases and J gave up 4 bases; unmatched junction bases: 11. CDR3 nucleotides: TGTGCCAGCAGCTTAACTGGCGAGACTAGCGGCTTAGAGACCCAGTACTTC. Translating gives CASSLTGETSGLETQYF.

This clone occurred a few times. The rearrangement links TRBV10-3 to TRBJ1-6, with D unresolved. Germline V gene lookup returns CDR1 ENHRY and CDR2 SYGVKD. V lost 4 bases, J lost 13 bases, and 14 bases lay in between. This CDR3 is built from 13 residues. The CDR3 protein is CAISGKSFAPLHF. As DNA, the CDR3 is TGTGCCATCAGTGGGAAGAGCTTCGCCCCCCTCCACTTT.

The CDR3 DNA reads TGTGCCAGCAGCCCAGGACAGGCCACAGATACGCAGTATTTT. Protein product: CASSPGQATDTQYF. V usage is TRBV9 and J usage is TRBJ2-3, with TRBD1 identical over 7 bases. V was clipped by 4 bases and J by 2 bases; unmatched bases: 4. Germline-derived CDR1 and CDR2 are SGDLS and YYNGEE. CDR3 length: 14 amino acids.

V gene TRBV18 combines with J gene TRBJ1-3, with 11 nucleotides matching TRBD1. CDR1 is KGHSH and CDR2 is LQKENI in the germline V gene. The CDR3 spans 16 residues. V trimming: 3 bases; J trimming: 0 bases; junction bases outside the gene matches: 1. CDR3 protein: CASSPGQGDSGNTIYF. In DNA form, the CDR3 reads TGTGCCAGCTCACCGGGACAGGGGGACTCTGGAAACACCATATATTTT.

This chain uses TRBV11-1 with TRBJ1-2; D is unresolved. The CDR3 runs to 14 residues. The V end was cut by 1 base, the J end by 3 bases, with 9 bases between. CDR1 is SGHAT and CDR2 is FQDESV in the germline V gene (reference sequence). In DNA, the CDR3 is TGTGCCAGCAGCTTAGGGGAGCAGGACTATGGCTACACCTTC. Its translation: CASSLGEQDYGYTF.

This clone appeared once. The chain has TRBV11-2 and TRBJ2-5, with D perhaps matching TRBD2 (7 bases). Germline V CDR1 and CDR2: SGHAT, FQNNGV. V lost 2 bases and J lost 0, with 13 bases in between. The CDR3 spans 16 residues. This CDR3 reads CASSLYSGGHQETQYF. The CDR3, as DNA: TGTGCCAGCAGCTTATACTCCGGGGGGCACCAAGAGACCCAGTACTTC.

The chain uses TRBV9 and TRBJ1-1; TRBD1 aligns across 7 bases. The germline gives CDR1 SGDLS, CDR2 YYNGEE. The junction had 12 bases not matched to a gene; V was cut back by 4 bases and J by 6 bases. This CDR3 is built from 15 residues. The CDR3 is CASSSEEGAGAEAFF. Here the CDR3 DNA reads TGTGCCAGCAGCTCAGAGGAGGGGGCAGGGGCTGAAGCTTTCTTT.

The chain is built from TRBV19 and TRBJ2-5; the D call may be TRBD1 or TRBD2 (5 bases each). This CDR3 spans 15 amino acids. In germline, CDR1 is LNHDA, CDR2 SQIVND (reference sequence). The germline V and J ends were trimmed by 5 bases and 1 base, with 14 bases remaining between them. CDR3 loop: CASSSEGTTQETQYF. In nucleotides, the CDR3 is TGTGCCAGTAGTTCGGAAGGGACCACCCAAGAGACCCAGTACTTC. Drawing the rest from reference TRBV19 and TRBJ2-5, the complete variable domain is DGGITQSPKYLFRKEGQNVTLSCEQNLNHDAMYWYRQDPGQGLRLIYYSQIVNDFQKGDIAEGYSVSREKKESFPLTVTSAQKNPTAFYLCASSSEGTTQETQYFGPGTRLLVL.

The chain is built from TRBV5-4 and TRBJ1-2; the match to TRBD1 covers 9 bases. CDR3 length: 16 residues. Trimming at V came to 0 bases and at J to 8 bases, leaving 11 bases not matched to a gene. Germline V lookup: CDR1 SGHNT, CDR2 YYREEE (reference sequence). CDR3 DNA sequence: TGTGCCAGCAGCTTGGCGGGGGACAGGGTTCGTAAAGGCTACACCTTC. It yields the protein CASSLAGDRVRKGYTF.

CDR3 coding DNA: TGTGCCAGCAGCTTAGTACCCACCAGGGGCTCTAATTCACCCCTCCACTTT. Residues: CASSLVPTRGSNSPLHF. This chain uses TRBV11-2 with TRBJ1-6, with D perhaps matching TRBD1 (6 bases). The germline V gene encodes CDR1 SGHAT and CDR2 FQNNGV. The CDR3 extends over 17 amino acids. Trimming removed 1 base from V and 6 bases from J, with 16 bases in between.

This clone was recorded once. The CDR3 protein is CASGFRGSQETQYF. In DNA, the CDR3 is TGTGCTAGTGGTTTTAGAGGGAGCCAAGAGACCCAGTACTTC. The rearrangement joins TRBV12-5 to TRBJ2-5; a weak D match, TRBD2 (5 bases). V was cut by 3 bases and J by 1 base, with 9 bases left in between. From germline, CDR1 is LGHNT and CDR2 FRNRAP. This CDR3 spans 14 amino acids.

This clone was counted between two and nine times. This chain joins TRBV19 and TRBJ1-5, with no clear D. From germline, CDR1 is LNHDA and CDR2 SQIVND (reference sequence). This CDR3 has 15 residues. V gave up 5 bases and J gave up 4 bases, with 15 bases separating them. The CDR3, as DNA: TGTGCCAGTAGTGCCTCGGACGTTAAAAATCAGCCCCAGCATTTT. Protein product: CASSASDVKNQPQHF.